This T cell receptor beta chain was captured in a study of cytomegalovirus exposure and HLA in healthy donors. The study's findings and limits: The study recorded 160 or so TCR beta chains that were cytomegalovirus-associated. According to a subsequent analysis, TCR clusters from the first cohort were inclined to appear together in the roughly 110 validation repertoires.

Of note for this clone: What it binds is not known. A read error may produce the germline difference seen at one junction end.

Germline values: CDR1 SQVTM, CDR2 ANQGSEA. CDR3 size: 16 residues. The data were produced by immunoSEQ multiplex PCR, yet TCRdb's version contains in-frame clones alone and is incomplete. The sample records about 340,000 clones, 80% to 90% being singletons. The V call is TRBV29-1, the J call TRBJ2-5; D is perhaps TRBD2 (6 bases). Sequences were obtained from PBMCs. The sequence was collected from a woman between 18 and 29 years old in good health and CMV-seronegative. CDR3: CSIDRVGSLSGETQYF. The CDR3 nucleotides read TGCAGCATTGATCGGGTCGGGAGCCTCTCGGGAGAGACCCAGTACTTC.